Below are 20 T cell receptor beta chains sequenced from a single sample in a study of identical twins. From the 5' RACE reads, TCRdb called clonotypes with MiXCR, one entry per CDR3 protein. The sample includes 1.5 million to 2 million distinct CDR3 sequences, less than 35% of them seen just once. The source material was cord blood. All receptors come from a newborn girl in good health.

CDR3 DNA sequence: TGTGCCAGCGGTCCCAAAAGGACGGCCTACAATGAGCAGTTCTTC. This sequence encodes CASGPKRTAYNEQFF. V is TRBV12-3 or TRBV12-4 and J is TRBJ2-1; D is unclear. The ends were cut back, 8 bases at V and 2 bases at J, with 16 bases in the middle. The CDR3 extends over 15 amino acids.

The V gene is TRBV7-2, the J gene TRBJ2-7; 10 bases align to TRBD2. J was trimmed by 2 bases and V by 0 bases; bases with no gene match: 4. This CDR3 contains 16 residues. Per germline, CDR1 SGHTA and CDR2 FQGNSA. The CDR3 coding sequence is TGTGCCAGCAGCTTAGCTAGCGGGGGGCGAACCTACGAGCAGTACTTC. Translating gives CASSLASGGRTYEQYF.

Ten or more counts support this clonotype. The chain recombines TRBV6-1 with TRBJ1-1, with D uncertain. This CDR3 is 13 amino acids long. Between the trimmed V and J ends, which lost 5 bases and 1 base, there was a span of 8 bases. CDR1 is MNHNS and CDR2 is SASEGT in the germline V gene. The CDR3 protein is CASSPDWNTEAFF. The CDR3 DNA follows: TGTGCCAGCAGTCCGGACTGGAACACTGAAGCTTTCTTT.

For the CDR3, the DNA is TGTGCCAGCACCCTAGGAGCCGCGGGGCGCACAGATACGCAGTATTTT. Its translation is CASTLGAAGRTDTQYF. The gene calls are TRBV12-3 or TRBV12-4 and TRBJ2-3, with a possible D match to TRBD2 (6 bases). V was shortened by 7 bases and J by 1 base, with 18 bases between the two germline ends. The CDR3 extends over 16 amino acids.

This clonotype appeared a few times. This chain joins TRBV3-1 and TRBJ2-1; 8 bases map to TRBD2. V lost 1 base to trimming and J lost 8 bases; unmatched junction nucleotides: 7. The CDR3 is 15 residues long. Germline V gene sequence: CDR1 LGHDT, CDR2 YNNKEL (reference sequence). The CDR3 bases are TGTGCCAGCAGCCAAGTCCGCGGGGGGTCCGATGAGCAGTTCTTC. As protein: CASSQVRGGSDEQFF.

The rearrangement uses TRBV7-2 and TRBJ2-1, with 7 bases lining up with TRBD2. With 2 bases clipped from V and 6 bases from J, the junction kept 10 bases outside the gene matches. The CDR3 covers 16 residues. Germline V gene lookup returns CDR1 SGHTA and CDR2 FQGNSA. The CDR3 spells CASSLWGLAEANEQFF. In DNA, the CDR3 is TGTGCCAGCAGCTTATGGGGTCTAGCGGAGGCCAATGAGCAGTTCTTC.

The CDR3 reads CASSQAAGASYEQYF. The CDR3 coding sequence is TGTGCCAGCAGCCAAGCAGCGGGGGCCTCCTACGAGCAGTACTTC. The rearrangement links TRBV3-1 to TRBJ2-7; TRBD2 aligns across 8 bases. Per the germline V gene, CDR1 is LGHDT and CDR2 is YNNKEL (reference sequence). The J segment lost 0 bases and the V segment lost 1 base, leaving 2 bases of the junction unmatched. There are 15 residues in the CDR3.

This clonotype was counted between two and nine times. The chain couples TRBV4-1 to TRBJ2-5, with 9 bases aligning to TRBD2. The last part of the DNA fits TRBJ2-7 better; the J call may be wrong. The CDR3 is 15 residues long. In germline, CDR1 is MGHRA, CDR2 YSYEKL. The CDR3 region has the DNA TGCGCCAGCAGCCAAGGTGCGGGAGGGCTGTACGAGCAGTACTTC. This codes for CASSQGAGGLYEQYF.

This chain joins TRBV14 and TRBJ2-1; 7 bases line up with TRBD2. Per the germline V gene, CDR1 is SGHDN and CDR2 is FVKESK. The CDR3 length is 16 residues. The J segment lost 6 bases and the V segment lost 3 bases, leaving 11 bases of the junction unmatched. This chain's CDR3 is CASSHPWGGQANEQFF. The CDR3 bases are TGTGCCAGCAGCCACCCTTGGGGAGGGCAAGCCAATGAGCAGTTCTTC.

This clonotype has just a few counts. The rearrangement uses TRBV5-5 and TRBJ2-7, with D perhaps matching TRBD1 (6 bases). Germline lookup yields CDR1 SGHKS and CDR2 YYEKEE (reference sequence). This CDR3 comprises 17 residues. Trimming removed 4 bases from V and 0 bases from J, with 20 bases in between. The CDR3 nucleotides read TGTGCCAGCAGCCCTCCAGGGGTTTTTACCAGCTCCTACGAGCAGTACTTC. Translation gives CASSPPGVFTSSYEQYF.

As regards this clonotype: Relative to the germline gene, one junction end is altered; a read error may explain this. The chain joins TRBV20-1 to TRBJ1-5, with 7 bases matching TRBD1. The CDR3 loop spans 14 amino acids. Germline-derived CDR1 and CDR2 are DFQATT and SNEGSKA (reference sequence). The CDR3 DNA reads as TGCAGTGCTAGAGTTAGACAGGGAGATCAGCCCCGGCATTTT. Amino acids: CSARVRQGDQPRHF.

Worth noting for this clonotype: Because it lacks the conserved phenylalanine or tryptophan at the end, this CDR3 is likely a read error. The rearrangement joins TRBV20-1 to TRBJ2-7; 13 positions agree with TRBD2. CDR3 length: 16 amino acids. Losses at the gene ends were 3 bases for V and 0 bases for J; bases not matched to a gene: 5. Per germline, CDR1 DFQATT and CDR2 SNEGSKA (reference sequence). CDR3 sequence reads: CSASGTSGVSSYEQYY. The CDR3 region has the DNA TGCAGTGCTAGTGGGACTAGCGGGGTCAGCTCCTACGAGCAGTACTAC.

This clonotype appeared a few times. The chain employs TRBV6-6 and TRBJ1-5; D not certain. The ends were cut back, 2 bases at V and 4 bases at J, with 9 bases in the middle. The CDR3 extends over 14 amino acids. Looked up from germline, CDR1 is MNHNY and CDR2 is SVGAGI (reference sequence). The CDR3 loop is CASSYADGNQPQHF. In DNA form, the CDR3 reads TGTGCCAGCAGTTACGCCGACGGAAATCAGCCCCAGCATTTT.

The DNA of the CDR3 is TGCGCCAGCAGCCAGGTACTAGCGGGGGTTCCACTGGGGACCCAGTACTTC. It translates to CASSQVLAGVPLGTQYF. This chain connects TRBV4-1 to TRBJ2-7; 11 bases are shared with TRBD2. The J call may be faulty, since TRBJ2-5 better matches the DNA end. Germline assignment: CDR1 MGHRA and CDR2 YSYEKL. CDR3 length: 17 amino acids.

This clonotype has more than one count but fewer than ten. The genes are TRBV28 and TRBJ2-3; TRBD2 aligns across 12 bases. CDR3 length: 16 amino acids. Germline V gives CDR1 MDHEN, CDR2 SYDVKM. V was pared by 2 bases and J by 4 bases, with 4 bases of the junction left unmatched. The CDR3 region is CASSLPLAGGPDTQYF. The CDR3 region has the DNA TGTGCCAGCAGTTTACCCCTAGCGGGAGGGCCAGATACGCAGTATTTT.

This clonotype came up a few times. V usage is TRBV20-1 and J usage is TRBJ2-1; TRBD2 agrees at 8 bases. Trimming removed 3 bases from V and 8 bases from J; junction bases left unmatched: 9. This CDR3 contains 14 residues. Germline V gene lookup returns CDR1 DFQATT and CDR2 SNEGSKA (reference sequence). CDR3 sequence: CSASLSGRVYEQFF. The DNA for the CDR3 is TGCAGTGCTAGCCTGAGCGGGAGAGTCTATGAGCAGTTCTTC.

The chain employs TRBV7-2 and TRBJ2-3; possibly TRBD2 for D (6 bases). This CDR3 is 15 amino acids long. V gave up 6 bases and J gave up 0 bases, with 13 bases separating them. The germline CDR1 and CDR2 sequences are SGHTA and FQGNSA. The CDR3 reads CASSRDWPSTDTQYF. In DNA, the CDR3 is TGTGCCAGCAGTCGGGACTGGCCTAGCACAGATACGCAGTATTTT. The full variable domain, completed using reference TRBV7-2 and TRBJ2-3, is GAGVSQSPSNKVTEKGKDVELRCDPISGHTALYWYRQSLGQGLEFLIYFQGNSAPDKSGLPSDRFSAERTGGSVSTLTIQRTQQEDSAVYLCASSRDWPSTDTQYFGPGTRLTVL.

The rearrangement joins TRBV13 to TRBJ2-1; D is unresolved. V lost 8 bases and J 1 base, leaving 12 bases between the germline ends. CDR3 length equals 14 residues. The germline V gene encodes CDR1 PRHDT and CDR2 FYEKMQ (reference sequence). CDR3 residues: CASLGRASYNEQFF. The CDR3 nucleotides are TGTGCCAGCTTAGGAAGGGCTTCCTACAATGAGCAGTTCTTC.

This clonotype was found a few times. The rearrangement uses TRBV20-1 and TRBJ1-5, with a possible D match to TRBD1 (5 bases). The CDR3 covers 14 residues. Per the germline V gene, CDR1 is DFQATT and CDR2 is SNEGSKA (reference sequence). V was clipped by 3 bases and J by 2 bases, with 11 bases between them. CDR3 residues: CSASWGSGNQPQHF. In DNA form, the CDR3 reads TGCAGTGCTAGTTGGGGGTCGGGCAATCAGCCCCAGCATTTT.

The chain uses TRBV15 and TRBJ2-1; D is perhaps TRBD1 or TRBD2 (5 bases each). The CDR3 runs to 17 residues. Germline V gene data show CDR1 as LNHNV and CDR2 as YYDKDF (reference sequence). The V and J ends lost 5 bases and 2 bases respectively, with 19 bases between them. Here the CDR3 DNA reads TGTGCCACCAGCCTACAAAACCGGGACGCTACCTACAATGAGCAGTTCTTC. This codes for CATSLQNRDATYNEQFF.